These 2 T cell receptor beta chains originate from one sample sequenced in a study of T cells expressing NK-cell markers. TCRdb re-called the 5' RACE reads and gives one entry per CDR3 protein, without DNA. This table lists roughly 430,000 distinct CDR3 sequences. The sample consisted of blood T cells: a sorted CD56 or NKG2C T cell subset, CD4+ or CD8+ T cells, or bulk PBMC T cells (not recorded which). Receptors originate from a woman between 18 and 70 years old in good health.

The chain joins TRBV12-3 or TRBV12-4 to TRBJ2-1; TCRdb selects TRBD2, and the lack of DNA leaves this call unchecked. There are 12 residues in the CDR3. The CDR3: CASSPAGHEQFF.

The chain links TRBV20-1 to TRBJ2-7; absent DNA, TCRdb's TRBD1 call cannot be checked. The length of the CDR3 is 13 residues. CDR1 is DFQATT and CDR2 is SNEGSKA in the germline V gene (reference sequence). The CDR3: CSVDGTVVYEQYF.